A single T cell receptor beta chain is shown here with its context. What it binds is not known. A much larger clone is a single base away; this may be a read error. Sequencing libraries for TCR beta were prepared with iRepertoire HTBI primers and Arm-PCR of CDR3 regions. TCRdb independently ran MiXCR on the multiplex PCR reads; one entry per CDR3 protein. Of 550,000 to 700,000 distinct CDR3 sequences listed, 16% are singletons. This sample is drawn from a study of regulatory T cells in long-lasting Graves disease. The length of the CDR3 is 17 residues. In germline, CDR1 is LGHDT, CDR2 YNNKEL (reference sequence). The junction had 12 bases not matched to a gene; V was cut back by 5 bases and J by 3 bases. Regarding the study as a whole: Persistent Graves' patients had lower TCR diversity than newly diagnosed ones. Persistent disease was associated with favored TRBV28 usage and with favored use of TRBJ1-2 and TRBJ2-5.

Noted time point: newly diagnosed GD, antithyroid drugs for less than 3 months. With RNA extracted from PBMCs as input, the TCR library was made. The same specimen was also included in a second study, on T cells in Graves' hyperthyroidism and ophthalmopathy.

The sequence was obtained from a man younger than 35 with Graves disease. Sequencing was performed on peripheral blood mononuclear cells (PBMCs), taken at new diagnosis, from a patient treated with antithyroid drugs. The chain is built from TRBV3-1 and TRBJ1-5; 8 nucleotides agree with TRBD1. CDR3 in amino acids: CASSSSQGANDNQPQHF. The CDR3 bases are TGTGCCAGCAGCTCAAGTCAGGGGGCGAACGACAATCAGCCCCAGCATTTT.